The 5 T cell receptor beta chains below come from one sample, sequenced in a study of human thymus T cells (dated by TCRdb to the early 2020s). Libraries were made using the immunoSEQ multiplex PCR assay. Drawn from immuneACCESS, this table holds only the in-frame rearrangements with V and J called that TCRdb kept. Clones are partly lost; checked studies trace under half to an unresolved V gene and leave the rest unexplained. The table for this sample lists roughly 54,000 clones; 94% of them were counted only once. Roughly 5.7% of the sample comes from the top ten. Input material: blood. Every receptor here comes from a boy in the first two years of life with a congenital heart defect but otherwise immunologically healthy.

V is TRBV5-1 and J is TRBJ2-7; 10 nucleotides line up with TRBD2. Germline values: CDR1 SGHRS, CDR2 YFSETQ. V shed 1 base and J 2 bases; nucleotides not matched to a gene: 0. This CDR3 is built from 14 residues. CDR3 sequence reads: CASSLSGRAYEQYF. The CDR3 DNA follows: TGCGCCAGCAGCTTGAGCGGGAGGGCCTACGAGCAGTACTTC.

CDR3 protein: CASSRSGGNYNEQFF. The CDR3 bases are TGTGCCAGCAGCCGGAGCGGGGGGAACTACAATGAGCAGTTCTTC. The chain joins TRBV9 to TRBJ2-1; 9 bases are shared with TRBD2. This CDR3 has 15 residues. V lost 4 bases, J lost 3 bases, and 5 bases stayed unmatched. The germline V gene has CDR1 SGDLS and CDR2 YYNGEE.

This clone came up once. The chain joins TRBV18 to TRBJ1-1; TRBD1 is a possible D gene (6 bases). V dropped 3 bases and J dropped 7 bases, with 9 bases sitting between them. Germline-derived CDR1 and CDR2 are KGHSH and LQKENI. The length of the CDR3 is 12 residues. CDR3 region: CASSPTGVEAFF. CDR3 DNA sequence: TGTGCCAGCTCACCGACAGGAGTTGAAGCTTTCTTT.

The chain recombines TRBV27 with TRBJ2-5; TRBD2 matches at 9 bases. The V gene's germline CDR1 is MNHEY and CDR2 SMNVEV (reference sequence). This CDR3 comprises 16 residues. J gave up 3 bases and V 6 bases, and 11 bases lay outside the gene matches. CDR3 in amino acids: CASRPLSGSREETQYF. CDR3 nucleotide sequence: TGTGCCAGCAGGCCACTTAGCGGGAGTAGGGAAGAGACCCAGTACTTC.

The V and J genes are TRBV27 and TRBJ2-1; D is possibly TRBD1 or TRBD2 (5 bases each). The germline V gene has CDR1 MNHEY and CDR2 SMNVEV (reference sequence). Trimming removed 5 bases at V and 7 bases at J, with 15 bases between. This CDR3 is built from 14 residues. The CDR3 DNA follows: TGTGCCAGCAGTCCGTGGGGGATTACAAATGAGCAGTTCTTC. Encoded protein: CASSPWGITNEQFF.